This T cell receptor (beta chain) was observed in a study of vaccination and CD4 T cells after COVID-19. Study information: Control cultures were given a CEFX pool, an HIV-1 Nef pool, or no peptide.

Study observations and caveats: Median counts of SARS-CoV-2-reactive clonotypes increased from roughly 22 to 38; this difference was not significant. Convalescent patients displayed a median 86.3% of reactive clones emerging only post-vaccination.

CD4+ T cells that had been cultured provided DNA sequenced with the Oncomine TCR Beta short-read assay. TCRdb fed the PCR reads into MiXCR, producing one record per CDR3 protein. The profile covers 3,400 or so distinct CDR3 sequences, with over 35% appearing a single time and 30% to 35% taken by the ten largest. Stated treatment: roughly 11-day PBMC culture with coronavirus spike peptide pools or control peptides (ViraFEST assay). Remarks on this clonotype: Its specificity is unknown.

Trimming stripped 0 bases from V and 7 bases from J, with 12 bases between. The CDR3 spans 14 residues. Germline loops: CDR1 SGHAT, CDR2 FQNNGV. The V call is TRBV11-2, the J call TRBJ1-2; D call uncertain. Material for sequencing was CD4+ T cells from blood, cultured in vitro. The TCR sequence derives from a human donor who had recovered from COVID-19. The CDR3 nucleotides read TGTGCCAGCAGCTTAGATAACGCAGTTATTGGCTACACCTTC. Residues: CASSLDNAVIGYTF.